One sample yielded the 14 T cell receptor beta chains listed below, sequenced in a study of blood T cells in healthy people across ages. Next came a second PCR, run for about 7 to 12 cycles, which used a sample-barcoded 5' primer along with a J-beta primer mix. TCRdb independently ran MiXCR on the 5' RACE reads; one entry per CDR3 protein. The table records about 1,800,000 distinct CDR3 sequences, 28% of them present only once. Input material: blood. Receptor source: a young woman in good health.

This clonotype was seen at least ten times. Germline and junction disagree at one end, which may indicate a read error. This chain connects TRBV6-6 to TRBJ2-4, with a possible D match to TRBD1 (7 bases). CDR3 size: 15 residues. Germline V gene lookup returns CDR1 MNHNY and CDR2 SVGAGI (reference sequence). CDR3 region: CASRPDREAKNIQYF. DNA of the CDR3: TGTGCCAGCAGACCAGACAGGGAGGCCAAAAATATTCAGTACTTC.

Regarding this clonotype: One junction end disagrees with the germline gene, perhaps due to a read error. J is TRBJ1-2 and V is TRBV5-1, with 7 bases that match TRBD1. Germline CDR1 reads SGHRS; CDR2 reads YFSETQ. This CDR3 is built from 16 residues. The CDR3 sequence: CASSPGRDSANHGYTF. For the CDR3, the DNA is TGCGCCAGCAGCCCCGGCCGGGACAGCGCTAACCATGGCTACACCTTC. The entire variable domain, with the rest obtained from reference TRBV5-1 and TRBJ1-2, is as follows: KAGVTQTPRYLIKTRGQQVTLSCSPISGHRSVSWYQQTPGQGLQFLFEYFSETQRNKGNFPGRFSGRQFSNSRSEMNVSTLELGDSALYLCASSPGRDSANHGYTFGSGTRLTVV.

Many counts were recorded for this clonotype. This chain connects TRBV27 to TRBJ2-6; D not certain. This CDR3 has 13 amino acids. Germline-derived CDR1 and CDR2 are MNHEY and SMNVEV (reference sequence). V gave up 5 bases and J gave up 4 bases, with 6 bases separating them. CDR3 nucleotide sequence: TGTGCCAGCAGTACGAGAGGGGCCAACGTCCTGACTTTC. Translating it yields CASSTRGANVLTF.

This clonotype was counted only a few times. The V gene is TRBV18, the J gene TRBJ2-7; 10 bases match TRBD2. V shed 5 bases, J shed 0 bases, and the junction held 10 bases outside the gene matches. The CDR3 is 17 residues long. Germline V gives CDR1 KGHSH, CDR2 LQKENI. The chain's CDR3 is CASSSTLAGLSSYEQYF. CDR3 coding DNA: TGTGCCAGCTCATCCACACTAGCGGGGTTAAGCTCCTACGAGCAGTACTTC.

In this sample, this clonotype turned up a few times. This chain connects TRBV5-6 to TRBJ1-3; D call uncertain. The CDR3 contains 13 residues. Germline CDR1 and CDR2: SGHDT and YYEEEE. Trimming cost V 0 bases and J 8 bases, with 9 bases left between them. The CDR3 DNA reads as TGTGCCAGCAGCTTGGGTACGAGGCACACCATATATTTT. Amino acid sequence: CASSLGTRHTIYF.

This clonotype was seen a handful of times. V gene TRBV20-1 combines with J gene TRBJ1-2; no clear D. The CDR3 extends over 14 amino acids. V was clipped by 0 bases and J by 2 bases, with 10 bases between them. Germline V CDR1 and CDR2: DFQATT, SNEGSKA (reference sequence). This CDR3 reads CSARDSTANYGYTF. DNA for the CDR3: TGCAGTGCTAGAGATTCCACAGCGAACTATGGCTACACCTTC.

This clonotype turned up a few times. Here the CDR3 DNA reads TGTGCCAGCAGTTTATCGTACGGGCACTATGGCTACACCTTC. Translating gives CASSLSYGHYGYTF. V is TRBV27 and J is TRBJ1-2, with D unresolved. The CDR3 sequence is 14 residues long. V lost 0 bases to trimming and J lost 3 bases, with 8 bases between them. Germline V gene sequence: CDR1 MNHEY, CDR2 SMNVEV (reference sequence).

Written as DNA, the CDR3 is TGCAGTGCCACCCCTCCAGGGGGCTATGGCTACACCTTC. Translating it yields CSATPPGGYGYTF. The J gene is TRBJ1-2, the V gene TRBV20-1; TRBD1 agrees at 7 bases. CDR1 is DFQATT and CDR2 is SNEGSKA in the germline V gene (reference sequence). This CDR3 has 13 amino acids. Trimming removed 6 bases from V and 4 bases from J; junction bases left unmatched: 8.

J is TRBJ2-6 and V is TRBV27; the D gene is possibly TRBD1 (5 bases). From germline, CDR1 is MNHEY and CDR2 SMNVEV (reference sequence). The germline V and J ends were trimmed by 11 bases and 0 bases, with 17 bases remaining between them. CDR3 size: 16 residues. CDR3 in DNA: TGTGCCGGCCTTGGACACCCGGACTCTGGGGCCAACGTCCTGACTTTC. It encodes CAGLGHPDSGANVLTF.

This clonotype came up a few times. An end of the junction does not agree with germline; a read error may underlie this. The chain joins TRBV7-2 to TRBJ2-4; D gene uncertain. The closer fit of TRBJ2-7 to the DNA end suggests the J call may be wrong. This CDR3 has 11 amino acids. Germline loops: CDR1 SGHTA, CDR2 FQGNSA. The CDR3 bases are TGTGTCAGCAGCTTATCGTACGAGCAGTACTTC. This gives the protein CVSSLSYEQYF.

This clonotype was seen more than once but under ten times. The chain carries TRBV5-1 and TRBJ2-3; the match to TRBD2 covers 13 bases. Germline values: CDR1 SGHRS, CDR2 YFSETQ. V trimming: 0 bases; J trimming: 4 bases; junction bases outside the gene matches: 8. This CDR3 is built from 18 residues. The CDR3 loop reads CASSLEPTSGRFADTQYF. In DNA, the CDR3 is TGCGCCAGCAGCTTGGAGCCGACTAGCGGGAGGTTTGCAGATACGCAGTATTTT.

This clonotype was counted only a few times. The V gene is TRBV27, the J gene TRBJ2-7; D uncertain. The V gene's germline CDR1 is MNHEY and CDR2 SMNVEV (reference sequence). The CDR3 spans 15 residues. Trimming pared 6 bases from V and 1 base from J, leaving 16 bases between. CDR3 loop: CASSLQSYGSYEQYF. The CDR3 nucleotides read TGTGCCAGCAGCCTCCAATCCTACGGATCCTACGAGCAGTACTTC.

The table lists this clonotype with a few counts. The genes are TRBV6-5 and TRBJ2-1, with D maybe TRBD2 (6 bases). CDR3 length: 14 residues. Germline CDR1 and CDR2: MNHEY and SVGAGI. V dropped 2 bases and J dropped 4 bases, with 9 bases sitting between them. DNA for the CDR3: TGTGCCAGCAGTTACCGGGAGTCGTACAATGAGCAGTTCTTC. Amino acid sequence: CASSYRESYNEQFF.

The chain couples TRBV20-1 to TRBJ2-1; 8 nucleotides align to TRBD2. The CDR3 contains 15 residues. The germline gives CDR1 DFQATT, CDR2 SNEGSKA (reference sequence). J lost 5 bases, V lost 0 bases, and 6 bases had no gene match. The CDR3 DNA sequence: TGCAGTGCTAGAGATGGGAGCGGGGGACACAATGAGCAGTTCTTC. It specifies CSARDGSGGHNEQFF.